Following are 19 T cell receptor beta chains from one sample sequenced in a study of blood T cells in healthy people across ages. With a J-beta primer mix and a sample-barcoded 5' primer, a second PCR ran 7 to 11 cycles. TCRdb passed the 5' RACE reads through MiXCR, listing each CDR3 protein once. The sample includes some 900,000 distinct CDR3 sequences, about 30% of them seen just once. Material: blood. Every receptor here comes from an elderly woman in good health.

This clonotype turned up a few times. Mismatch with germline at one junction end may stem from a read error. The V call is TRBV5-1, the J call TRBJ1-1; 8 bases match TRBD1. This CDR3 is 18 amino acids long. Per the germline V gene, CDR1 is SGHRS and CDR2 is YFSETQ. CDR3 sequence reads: CACSLAPRTGGAHTEAFF. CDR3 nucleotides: TGCGCCTGCAGCTTGGCCCCCCGCACAGGGGGAGCGCACACTGAAGCTTTCTTT.

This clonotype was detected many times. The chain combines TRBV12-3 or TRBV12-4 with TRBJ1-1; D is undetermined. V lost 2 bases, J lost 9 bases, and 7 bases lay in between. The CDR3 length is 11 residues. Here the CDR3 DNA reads TGTGCCAGCAGTTTATACCAGAAAGCTTTCTTT. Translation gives CASSLYQKAFF.

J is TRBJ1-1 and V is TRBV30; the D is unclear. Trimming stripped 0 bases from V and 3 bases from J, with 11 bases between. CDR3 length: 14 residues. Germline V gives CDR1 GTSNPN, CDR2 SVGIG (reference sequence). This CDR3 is CAWSVRRRYTEAFF. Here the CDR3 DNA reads TGTGCCTGGAGTGTACGAAGGAGGTACACTGAAGCTTTCTTT.

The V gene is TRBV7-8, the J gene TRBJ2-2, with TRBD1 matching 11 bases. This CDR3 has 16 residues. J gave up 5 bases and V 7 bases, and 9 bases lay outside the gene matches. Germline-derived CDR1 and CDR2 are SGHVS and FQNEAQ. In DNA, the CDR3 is TGTGCCAGCAACTACAAATGGGACAGGGGGACCGGGGAGCTGTTTTTT. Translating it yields CASNYKWDRGTGELFF.

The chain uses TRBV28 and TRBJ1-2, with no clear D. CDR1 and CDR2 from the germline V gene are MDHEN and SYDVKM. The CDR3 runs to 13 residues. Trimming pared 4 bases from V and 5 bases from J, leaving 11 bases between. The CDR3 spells CASSSPIQYGYTF. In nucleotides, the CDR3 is TGTGCCAGCAGTTCCCCTATTCAGTATGGCTACACCTTC.

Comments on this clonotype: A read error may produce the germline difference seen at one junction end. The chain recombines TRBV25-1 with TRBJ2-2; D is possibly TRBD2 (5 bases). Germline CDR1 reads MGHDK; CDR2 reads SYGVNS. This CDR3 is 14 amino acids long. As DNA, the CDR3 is TGTGCCAGCAGTTCAGGTGTTAACACCGGGGAGCGGTTTTTT. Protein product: CASSSGVNTGERFF.

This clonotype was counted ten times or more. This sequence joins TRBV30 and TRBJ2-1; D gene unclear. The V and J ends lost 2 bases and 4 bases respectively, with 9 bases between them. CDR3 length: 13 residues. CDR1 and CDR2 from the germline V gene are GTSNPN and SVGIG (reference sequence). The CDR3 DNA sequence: TGTGCCTGGAGTAGGTCCCCTTACAATGAGCAGTTCTTC. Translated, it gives CAWSRSPYNEQFF.

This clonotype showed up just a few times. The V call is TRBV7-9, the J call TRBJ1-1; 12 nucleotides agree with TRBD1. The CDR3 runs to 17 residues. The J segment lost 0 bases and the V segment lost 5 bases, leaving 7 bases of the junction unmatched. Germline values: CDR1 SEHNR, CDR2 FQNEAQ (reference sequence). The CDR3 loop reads CASSARGQGAMNTEAFF. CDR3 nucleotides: TGTGCCAGCAGCGCCCGGGGACAGGGGGCAATGAACACTGAAGCTTTCTTT.

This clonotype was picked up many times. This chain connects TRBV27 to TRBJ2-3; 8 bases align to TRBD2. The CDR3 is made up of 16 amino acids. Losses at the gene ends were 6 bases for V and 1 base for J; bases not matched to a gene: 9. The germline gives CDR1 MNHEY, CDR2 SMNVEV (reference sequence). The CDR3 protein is CASRTLRGGGTDTQYF. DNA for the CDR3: TGTGCCAGCAGAACCCTCCGGGGGGGGGGCACAGATACGCAGTATTTT.

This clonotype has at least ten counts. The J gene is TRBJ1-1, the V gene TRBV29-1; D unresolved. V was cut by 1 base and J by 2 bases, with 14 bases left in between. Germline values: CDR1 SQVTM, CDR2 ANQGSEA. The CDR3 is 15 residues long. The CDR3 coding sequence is TGCAGCGTTGAAGGGACGACCACTAGCAACACTGAAGCTTTCTTT. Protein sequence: CSVEGTTTSNTEAFF.

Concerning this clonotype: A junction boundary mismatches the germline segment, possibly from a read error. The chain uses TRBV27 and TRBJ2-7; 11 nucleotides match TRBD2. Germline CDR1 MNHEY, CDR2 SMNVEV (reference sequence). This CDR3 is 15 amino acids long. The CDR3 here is CARSLRLAGYYEQYF. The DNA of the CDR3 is TGTGCCCGCAGTTTACGACTAGCGGGGTACTACGAGCAGTACTTC.

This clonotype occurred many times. This chain's CDR3 is CSAKTSGGTNSYNEQFF. Written as DNA, the CDR3 is TGCAGTGCTAAGACTAGCGGGGGGACAAACTCCTACAATGAGCAGTTCTTC. V gene TRBV20-1 combines with J gene TRBJ2-1; TRBD2 matches at 13 bases. Germline V lookup: CDR1 DFQATT, CDR2 SNEGSKA (reference sequence). Losses at the gene ends were 4 bases for V and 0 bases for J; bases not matched to a gene: 6. CDR3 size: 17 residues.

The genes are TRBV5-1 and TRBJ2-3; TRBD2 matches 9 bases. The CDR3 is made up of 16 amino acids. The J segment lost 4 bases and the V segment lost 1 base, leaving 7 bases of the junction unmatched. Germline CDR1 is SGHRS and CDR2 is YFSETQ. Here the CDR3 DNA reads TGCGCCAGCAGCTTGCGGGCGGGAGGGGCCCCAGATACGCAGTATTTT. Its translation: CASSLRAGGAPDTQYF. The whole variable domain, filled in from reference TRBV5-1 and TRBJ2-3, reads KAGVTQTPRYLIKTRGQQVTLSCSPISGHRSVSWYQQTPGQGLQFLFEYFSETQRNKGNFPGRFSGRQFSNSRSEMNVSTLELGDSALYLCASSLRAGGAPDTQYFGPGTRLTVL.

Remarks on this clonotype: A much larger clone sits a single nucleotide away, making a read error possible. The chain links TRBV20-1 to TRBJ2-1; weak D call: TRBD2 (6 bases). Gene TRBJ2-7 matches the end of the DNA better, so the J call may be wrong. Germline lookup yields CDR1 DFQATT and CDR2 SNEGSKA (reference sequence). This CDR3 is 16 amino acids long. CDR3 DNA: TGCAGTGCTATTCCCGGGGGATCTAGCTCCTACAATGAGCAGTACTTC. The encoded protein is CSAIPGGSSSYNEQYF.

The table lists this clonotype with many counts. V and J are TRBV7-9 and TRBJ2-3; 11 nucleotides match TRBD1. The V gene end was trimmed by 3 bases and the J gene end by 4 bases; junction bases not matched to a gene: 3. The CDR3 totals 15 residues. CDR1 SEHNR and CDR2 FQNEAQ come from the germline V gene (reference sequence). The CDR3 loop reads CASSFGTGGPDTQYF. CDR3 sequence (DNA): TGTGCCAGCAGCTTCGGGACAGGGGGACCAGATACGCAGTATTTT.

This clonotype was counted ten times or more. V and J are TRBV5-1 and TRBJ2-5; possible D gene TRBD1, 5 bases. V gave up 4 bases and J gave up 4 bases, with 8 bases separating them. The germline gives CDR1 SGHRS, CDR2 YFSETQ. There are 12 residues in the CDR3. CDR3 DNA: TGCGCCAGCAGCGCAACAGGAGAGACCCAGTACTTC. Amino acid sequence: CASSATGETQYF.

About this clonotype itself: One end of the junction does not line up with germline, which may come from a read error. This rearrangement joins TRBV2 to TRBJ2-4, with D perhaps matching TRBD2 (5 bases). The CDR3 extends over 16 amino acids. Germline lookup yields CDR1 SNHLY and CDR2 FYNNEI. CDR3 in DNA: TGTGCCAGCAGTGTAGAAGGGAGCCCAGCCAAAAACATTCGGTACTTC. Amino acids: CASSVEGSPAKNIRYF.

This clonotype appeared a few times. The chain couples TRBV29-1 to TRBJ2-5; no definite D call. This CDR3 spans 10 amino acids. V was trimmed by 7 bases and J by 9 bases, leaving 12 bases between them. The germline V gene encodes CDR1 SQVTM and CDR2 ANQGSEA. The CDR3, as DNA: TGCAGCGCCTTGACACCCGCCCAGTACTTC. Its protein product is CSALTPAQYF.

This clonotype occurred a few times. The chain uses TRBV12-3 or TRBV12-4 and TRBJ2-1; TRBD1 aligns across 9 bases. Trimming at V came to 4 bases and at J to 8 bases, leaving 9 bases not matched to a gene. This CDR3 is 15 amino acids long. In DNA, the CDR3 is TGTGCCAGCAGTTCCAGACAGGGGGAAAACGATGAGCAGTTCTTC. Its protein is CASSSRQGENDEQFF.